What follows are 15 T cell receptor beta chains derived from one specimen sequenced in a study of CD8 T cells in Susac syndrome (dated by TCRdb to between 2018 and 2021). The library was prepared using the immunoSEQ multiplex PCR assay. RNA was extracted with the RNeasy kit and roughly 0.45 to 1 ug was reverse transcribed using random hexamers. TCRdb handled the public reads itself, with Q25 trimming in fastp and clone calling in MiXCR, and kept productive beta chains. Every entry covers one CDR3 protein and lists the most common genes and DNA from its rows. The sample profile shows approximately 200,000 distinct CDR3 sequences; 90% to 95% of them were found once. Jointly, the top ten make up roughly 0.094% of the sample. Sample: CD4+ T cells from PBMCs. The receptor set was obtained from a human donor with multiple sclerosis.

The V and J genes are TRBV20-1 and TRBJ2-7; 8 nucleotides align to TRBD1. This CDR3 has 13 residues. CDR1 and CDR2 from the germline V gene are DFQATT and SNEGSKA (reference sequence). With V trimmed by 4 bases and J by 3 bases, 5 bases remained unmatched. CDR3 DNA: TGCAGTGCTACGAGGGACAGGCTCTACGAGCAGTACTTC. Protein sequence: CSATRDRLYEQYF.

This chain links TRBV27 with TRBJ1-1, with 9 positions matching TRBD1. Germline V lookup: CDR1 MNHEY, CDR2 SMNVEV (reference sequence). V lost 1 base and J lost 3; bases outside the gene matches: 3. The CDR3 length is 15 residues. In DNA form, the CDR3 reads TGTGCCAGCAGTTTATTCACAGGGGGCTACACTGAAGCTTTCTTT. Its translation is CASSLFTGGYTEAFF.

The chain recombines TRBV7-9 with TRBJ2-2; 11 nucleotides agree with TRBD1. This CDR3 region has 16 residues. CDR1 SEHNR and CDR2 FQNEAQ come from the germline V gene (reference sequence). With 5 bases clipped from V and 7 bases from J, the junction kept 9 bases outside the gene matches. The CDR3 coding sequence is TGTGCCAGCAGCGGCCCCGGACAGGGGGCGTTCGGGGAGCTGTTTTTT. As protein: CASSGPGQGAFGELFF.

The V gene is TRBV6-5, the J gene TRBJ1-6, with 7 bases aligning to TRBD1. CDR3 length: 15 residues. Germline CDR1 is MNHEY and CDR2 is SVGAGI. V dropped 2 bases and J dropped 9; count of bases not matched to a gene: 7. The CDR3 here is CASSYDRASASPLHF. The CDR3 bases are TGTGCCAGCAGTTACGACAGGGCATCGGCTTCACCCCTCCACTTT.

The CDR3 region has the DNA TGTGCCAGCTCACAGACAGGGGGCAAGCGCTACGAGCAGTACTTC. This translates into CASSQTGGKRYEQYF. The chain employs TRBV18 and TRBJ2-7; 10 bases align to TRBD1. The CDR3 sequence is 15 residues long. Germline lookup yields CDR1 KGHSH and CDR2 LQKENI. Germline trimming cut 4 bases from V and 3 bases from J; bases unmatched to any gene: 6.

The rearrangement joins TRBV29-1 to TRBJ1-2, with 8 bases that match TRBD1. Trimming cost V 6 bases and J 5 bases; bases outside gene matches: 8. Germline loops: CDR1 SQVTM, CDR2 ANQGSEA. This CDR3 comprises 13 residues. Written as DNA, the CDR3 is TGCAGCGTCAGGTCGGACAGGGCGTATGGCTACACCTTC. Translation: CSVRSDRAYGYTF.

The chain has TRBV30 and TRBJ2-7; D is unclear. Between the trimmed V and J ends, which lost 0 bases and 6 bases, there was a span of 6 bases. The germline V gene encodes CDR1 GTSNPN and CDR2 SVGIG (reference sequence). The CDR3 totals 11 residues. CDR3: CAWSVISEQYF. The CDR3 DNA is TGTGCCTGGAGTGTAATTTCCGAGCAGTACTTC.

This sequence joins TRBV29-1 and TRBJ2-7; 7 bases are shared with TRBD2. The germline CDR1 and CDR2 sequences are SQVTM and ANQGSEA. The CDR3 runs to 13 residues. Unmatched junction bases numbered 7, after V lost 6 bases and J lost 2 bases. In nucleotides, the CDR3 is TGCAGCGTCCAAGCGGGGCCCACCTACGAGCAGTACTTC. Protein product: CSVQAGPTYEQYF.

V is TRBV7-7 and J is TRBJ1-1; the D is unclear. From germline, CDR1 is SSHAT and CDR2 FNYEAQ (reference sequence). Trimming took off 2 bases at V and 1 base at J, with 17 bases between the two ends. The CDR3 covers 17 residues. CDR3 DNA sequence: TGTGCCAGCAGCTTATCTCATGGGCGGCCCCGGAACACTGAAGCTTTCTTT. Its translation is CASSLSHGRPRNTEAFF.

CDR3 in amino acids: CAWRPAGLYSNQPQHF. CDR3 coding DNA: TGTGCCTGGAGACCAGCCGGACTATATAGCAATCAGCCCCAGCATTTT. The chain recombines TRBV30 with TRBJ1-5, with unresolved D. The CDR3 totals 16 residues. V lost 3 bases to trimming and J lost 0 bases, with 15 bases between them. Germline values: CDR1 GTSNPN, CDR2 SVGIG (reference sequence).

The chain links TRBV12-3 or TRBV12-4 to TRBJ2-5; D is possibly TRBD2 (7 bases). CDR3 length: 15 amino acids. Trimming shortened V by 4 bases and J by 4 bases, and 16 bases separated the two germline ends. The CDR3 sequence is CASSWGGGGPETQYF. The DNA for the CDR3 is TGTGCCAGCAGTTGGGGAGGGGGGGGTCCAGAGACCCAGTACTTC.

This chain joins TRBV20-1 and TRBJ2-5; 11 bases fit TRBD2. CDR3 size: 15 residues. The ends lost 6 bases at V and 2 bases at J; junction bases unmatched: 8. The germline V gene has CDR1 DFQATT and CDR2 SNEGSKA (reference sequence). CDR3 nucleotides: TGCAGTGCCCCAAATAGCGGGGGGGCTCAAGAGACCCAGTACTTC. This gives the protein CSAPNSGGAQETQYF.

V gene TRBV4-1 combines with J gene TRBJ2-5, with 8 bases aligning to TRBD1. Germline-derived CDR1 and CDR2 are MGHRA and YSYEKL. V dropped 4 bases and J dropped 2; count of bases not matched to a gene: 3. The CDR3 is made up of 14 amino acids. Here the CDR3 DNA reads TGCGCCAGCAGCCTGGACAGGGCACAAGAGACCCAGTACTTC. Its translation: CASSLDRAQETQYF.

The chain joins TRBV6-2 or TRBV6-3 to TRBJ2-3, with TRBD2 identical over 12 bases. CDR1 is MNHEY, CDR2 SVGEGT, per germline. The CDR3 extends over 15 amino acids. Trimming removed 5 bases from V and 2 bases from J; junction bases left unmatched: 2. For the CDR3, the DNA is TGTGCCAGCAGTGGACTAGCGGGGAACACAGATACGCAGTATTTT. This encodes CASSGLAGNTDTQYF.

The chain is built from TRBV10-3 and TRBJ2-7, with no clear D. The CDR3 has 12 residues. Germline lookup yields CDR1 ENHRY and CDR2 SYGVKD. Trimming left V 3 bases short and J 0 bases short, with 3 bases between. The CDR3 protein is CAISEISYEQYF. For the CDR3, the DNA is TGTGCCATCAGTGAAATCTCCTACGAGCAGTACTTC.